The sequence of this T cell receptor (beta chain) was determined in a study of identical twins. Study-level findings and limits: Among beta out-of-frame sequences, excess sharing between twins appeared weaker.

As concerns this clonotype: Its antigen is unknown.

Germline V gene data show CDR1 as MNHNS and CDR2 as SASEGT. CDR3 size: 16 residues. V dropped 6 bases and J dropped 2; count of bases not matched to a gene: 7. With template switching, a universal primer site was added, and the cDNA carried unique molecular identifiers. MiXCR, run by TCRdb on the 5' RACE reads, gives a single entry per CDR3 protein. This table has about 570,000 distinct CDR3 sequences, 7.5% to 10% appearing once. The same data also contributed to another study, on yellow fever vaccine responses in identical twins.

V and J are TRBV6-1 and TRBJ2-1; 10 bases match TRBD2. The sequencing input was PBMCs. The sequence was obtained from a woman younger than 30 in good health. CDR3 DNA sequence: TGTGCCAGCAGAACGACTAGCGGGTTAACCTACAATGAGCAGTTCTTC. It translates to CASRTTSGLTYNEQFF.